Described below is a single T cell receptor beta chain sequence and its context. Its target is unknown. The data originate from a study of regulatory dendritic cells for organ transplantation. Deletions cut 5 bases from V and 5 bases from J, with 7 bases between. The CDR3 sequence is 11 residues long. In germline, CDR1 is SEHNR, CDR2 FQNEAQ (reference sequence). Sorted T cells were CFSE-labeled and cultured four to five days with allogeneic regulatory or mature dendritic cells at 1:10. The assay was immunoSEQ multiplex PCR, and TCRdb's table has in-frame clones only and misses some. The sample includes about 17,000 clones, 70% to 85% of them seen just once. The study, taken as a whole, reports: Naive CD4+ and CD8+ repertoires were highly diverse; memory CD8+ was most oligoclonal.

V usage is TRBV7-9 and J usage is TRBJ2-7; D unresolved. The sequenced material came from memory CD4+ T cells from blood cultured with regulatory dendritic cells. The subset denotes: CD45RO+ memory T cells. The origin of this receptor is a human donor in good health. CDR3 sequence reads: CASSRTDEQYF. In DNA form, the CDR3 reads TGTGCCAGCAGCCGGACGGACGAGCAGTACTTC.